This T cell receptor beta chain was sequenced for a study of molecular identifiers for immune sequencing clone quantification. Study at large: Replicates split RNA from around 20,000 or 100,000 naive CD8 cells five ways, and the researchers sequenced four portions. Points from the study as a whole: A shared barcode on identical TCR molecules could lead to underestimated sizes for highly expanded clones.

CD8+CD4-CCR7+CD45RA+ cells were sorted as naive CD8 T cells. CDR3 length: 16 residues. V shed 2 bases and J 4 bases; nucleotides not matched to a gene: 7. Germline CDR1 reads SNHLY; CDR2 reads FYNNEI. TCRdb reprocessed the PCR reads via MiXCR and lists one record per CDR3 protein. Of around 460,000 distinct CDR3 sequences detected, about 21% appear once; the ten largest clones hold about 0.78%. This clonotype was observed a handful of times. Its specificity is not known. The V gene is TRBV2, the J gene TRBJ1-2; 10 bases fit TRBD1. This clonotype originated in a human donor in good health. Some libraries in this study had Jurkat cell RNA spiked in. Sequencing input: naive CD8+ T cells from blood, with Jurkat cell RNA spiked in. Subset: FACS-sorted CD8+CD4-CCR7+CD45RA+ naive T cells. This CDR3 reads CASSEIGQGDVYGYTF. The CDR3 coding sequence is TGTGCCAGCAGTGAAATTGGACAGGGGGATGTCTATGGCTACACCTTC.